This paragraph covers one T cell receptor beta chain sequence. Its antigen is unknown. Qualities for individual bases were not recorded, and no much larger clone is one base off. This sample includes further DNA sequences coding for the same CDR3. TCRbeta CDR3 regions were amplified from genomic DNA using the immunoSEQ Assay, a bias-controlled multiplex PCR. As for how the authors treated the data: Nucleated cell counts per sample were estimated from amplification of reference gene primers within the assay. To quantify the absolute abundance of each unique TCRbeta CDR3 rearrangement, sequence reads were collapsed and filtered. Productive Simpson clonality was computed per sample as the square root of Simpson's diversity index over productive rearrangements. The table was pulled from immuneACCESS by TCRdb, which kept in-frame rearrangements only. Such tables lose some clones; where checked, under half of the loss comes from unresolved V genes, and the rest has no known cause. Clone size and the V and J calls come from that table; the DNA yielded D and trimming. This sample is represented by approximately 260,000 clones; 80% to 90% of them were singletons. The ten largest clones represent approximately 10% of the sample.

Here V drops 3 bases and J drops 4 bases, and the junction holds 2 bases not matched to any gene. Per the germline V gene, SGHTA is the CDR1 and FQGTGA is the CDR2. Including cysteine and phenylalanine, the CDR3 has 13 amino acids. Only the CDR3 DNA stays, 39 bases, in frame from base 1. The data were obtained in a study of blood T cell repertoires in COVID-19 (dated by TCRdb to 2018 to 2020). A note on the overall study: Samples covering the acute and convalescent phases of COVID-19 were provided by collaborators in the United States, Italy and Spain. The material from the prospective study consisted of cDNA or gDNA derived from T cells, B-cell-depleted T cells, or PBMCs. Subjects who had been exposed to COVID-19, were actively infected with it, or had recovered from it provided the deeply sampled blood TCRbeta repertoires that made up the dataset. The repertoires were released in a freely available public database intended as a resource for research on the immune response to SARS-CoV-2. The samples were drawn from two sources: the first 160 participants of the ongoing ImmuneRACE study, and 1,200 or so subjects contributed by 6 global collaborators. The sample metadata nearly always contained a de-identified subject ID, COVID-19 status, age in years and sex. Where available, HLA class I and class II types were taken from metadata supplied by the sample provider and were not determined by assay-based typing. Overall results and qualifications from the work: How much clinical and demographic metadata was included differed by source and by participant, and the metadata was provided uncurated.

The collaborating institutions used their own protocols to collect whole blood in K2EDTA tubes. Collaborator samples were shipped for TCRbeta analysis as frozen whole blood, isolated PBMCs, or DNA extracted from either sample type. The receptor was isolated from a woman in her 70s with acute or convalescent COVID-19. The chain is encoded by TRBV7-3 joined to TRBJ1-2; the central 7 bases match TRBD1. The sequencing sample was made of peripheral blood. The nucleotide sequence is TGTGCCAGCAGCTTGGACAGGCTCTATGGCTACACCTTC. Its translation is CASSLDRLYGYTF.